Listed here are 7 T cell receptor beta chains from one sample, sequenced in a study of blood T cell repertoires in COVID-19. Only in-frame clones appear in the TCRdb table, and some are missing; sequencing was by immunoSEQ multiplex PCR. This table holds about 100,000 clones, 91% found once. Sequencing input: peripheral blood. These receptor sequences come from a man in his late teens or twenties with acute or convalescent COVID-19.

This chain connects TRBV3-1 (or the pseudogene TRBV3-2) to TRBJ2-3; TRBD2 might be the D (6 bases). With 5 bases removed from V and 2 bases from J, the gap between germline ends came to 14 bases. CDR3 length: 15 residues. The germline gives CDR1 LGHDT, CDR2 YNNKEL (reference sequence). In nucleotides, the CDR3 is TGTGCCAGCAGCTATGCGGGACGGTACACAGATACGCAGTATTTT. It codes for CASSYAGRYTDTQYF.

This sequence joins TRBV6-6 and TRBJ1-5; 7 bases align to TRBD1. The trim removed 5 bases at V and 0 bases at J, leaving 7 bases unmatched. There are 16 residues in the CDR3. Germline CDR1 is MNHNY and CDR2 is SVGAGI (reference sequence). The CDR3 is CASSRQGLSSNQPQHF. CDR3 coding DNA: TGTGCCAGCAGTCGACAGGGTCTTAGTAGCAATCAGCCCCAGCATTTT.

This chain links TRBV5-1 with TRBJ1-3, with 8 bases identical to TRBD1. Germline V gives CDR1 SGHRS, CDR2 YFSETQ. This CDR3 contains 16 residues. The V and J ends lost 4 bases and 4 bases, in that order; junction bases with no gene match: 10. The CDR3 region has the DNA TGCGCCAGCAGCCCCGATGGACAGGGCGGGGGAAACACCATATATTTT. Its translation: CASSPDGQGGGNTIYF.

The DNA for the CDR3 is TGTGCCAGCAGCTTATTAGGGAGCGACAGGGCTGAAGCTTTCTTT. Translating it yields CASSLLGSDRAEAFF. The V call is TRBV7-9, the J call TRBJ1-1; 7 nucleotides match TRBD1. Looked up from germline, CDR1 is SEHNR and CDR2 is FQNEAQ (reference sequence). J gave up 6 bases and V 2 bases, and 9 bases lay outside the gene matches. The CDR3 runs 15 residues.

The chain couples TRBV4-1 to TRBJ1-6, with D tentatively TRBD1 (5 bases). CDR1 and CDR2 (germline): MGHRA, YSYEKL. The CDR3 loop spans 16 amino acids. Trimming left V 1 base short and J 6 bases short, with 13 bases between. This CDR3 reads CASSQGGGIGNSPLHF. In DNA, the CDR3 is TGCGCCAGCAGCCAAGGCGGGGGAATAGGTAATTCACCCCTCCACTTT.

This sequence joins TRBV11-2 and TRBJ2-7, with TRBD1 identical over 7 bases. Germline V gives CDR1 SGHAT, CDR2 FQNNGV. Germline trimming cut 1 base from V and 2 bases from J; bases unmatched to any gene: 5. The CDR3 extends over 15 amino acids. This chain's CDR3 is CASSLVHGTAYEQYF. DNA for the CDR3: TGTGCCAGCAGCTTAGTTCACGGGACAGCCTACGAGCAGTACTTC.

The chain links TRBV11-2 to TRBJ2-1, with a possible D match to TRBD2 (7 bases). The CDR3 is 15 amino acids. Germline loops: CDR1 SGHAT, CDR2 FQNNGV. Trimming cost V 5 bases and J 2 bases, with 13 bases left between them. DNA of the CDR3: TGTGCCAGCAGCCAGGCGGGGGCACCCTACAATGAGCAGTTCTTC. This codes for CASSQAGAPYNEQFF.